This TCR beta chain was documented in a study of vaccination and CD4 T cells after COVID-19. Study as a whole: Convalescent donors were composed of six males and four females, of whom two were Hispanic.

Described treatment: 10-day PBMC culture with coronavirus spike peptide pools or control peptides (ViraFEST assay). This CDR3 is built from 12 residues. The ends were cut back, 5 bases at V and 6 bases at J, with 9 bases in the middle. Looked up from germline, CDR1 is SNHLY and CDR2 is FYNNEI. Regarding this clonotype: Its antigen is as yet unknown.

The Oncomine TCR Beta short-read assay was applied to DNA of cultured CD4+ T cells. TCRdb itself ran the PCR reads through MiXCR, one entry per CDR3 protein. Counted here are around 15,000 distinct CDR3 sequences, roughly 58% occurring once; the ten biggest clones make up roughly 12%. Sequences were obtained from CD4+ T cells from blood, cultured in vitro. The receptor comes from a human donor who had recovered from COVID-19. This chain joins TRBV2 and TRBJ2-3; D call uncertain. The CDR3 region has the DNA TGTGCCAGCAGTTGGGTTTGGGATACGCAGTATTTT. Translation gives CASSWVWDTQYF.